These T cell receptor beta chains were read from a single sample in a study of CD8+ T cells in alopecia areata. Sequencing used immunoSEQ multiplex PCR; TCRdb keeps in-frame clones, though not all of them. The sample consists of around 120,000 clones, around 63% of them appearing once. The sequenced sample was CD4+ T cells sorted from blood, obtained at week 4, from a patient treated with tofacitinib. These receptors all come from a human donor with alopecia areata. CDR3s include the opening cysteine and the closing phenylalanine or tryptophan. A D gene is named only where the DNA matches it firmly. Clone size, where shown, is once, few, many, or a class for clones that have expanded.

d_gene: TRBD2
j_gene: TRBJ2-3
v_gene: TRBV5-1
abundance: NA
CDR3nt: TGCGCCAGCAGCTATCTAGCGGGAGACACAGATACGCAGTATTTT
CDR3aa: CASSYLAGDTDTQYF

d_gene: NA
j_gene: TRBJ2-5
v_gene: TRBV4-1
abundance: few
CDR3nt: TGCGCCAGCAGCCAGAACCCCGGGACTTCACGGGAGACCCAGTACTTC
CDR3aa: CASSQNPGTSRETQYF

d_gene: NA
j_gene: TRBJ2-4
v_gene: TRBV29-1
abundance: few
CDR3nt: TGCAGCGGAAGTTTTTCCAAAAACATTCAGTACTTC
CDR3aa: CSGSFSKNIQYF

d_gene: NA
j_gene: TRBJ2-5
v_gene: TRBV9
abundance: NA
CDR3nt: TGTGCCAGCAGGCTAGGGAAGACCCAGTACTTC
CDR3aa: CASRLGKTQYF

d_gene: TRBD1
j_gene: TRBJ2-5
v_gene: TRBV5-6
abundance: NA
CDR3nt: TGTGCCAGCAGCTTGGGACAGGGGAATCAAGAGACCCAGTACTTC
CDR3aa: CASSLGQGNQETQYF

d_gene: NA
j_gene: TRBJ2-3
v_gene: TRBV4-3
abundance: NA
CDR3nt: TGCGCCAGCAGCCACCGCAAAGAGGATACGCAGTATTTT
CDR3aa: CASSHRKEDTQYF

d_gene: TRBD2
j_gene: TRBJ2-1
v_gene: TRBV29-1
abundance: few
CDR3nt: TGCAGCGGGACTAGCGGGGTCTATTCCTACAATGAGCAGTTCTTC
CDR3aa: CSGTSGVYSYNEQFF

d_gene: TRBD2
j_gene: TRBJ2-2
v_gene: TRBV5-1
abundance: NA
CDR3nt: TGCGCCAGCGGACTAGCGGCGAACACCGGGGAGCTGTTTTTT
CDR3aa: CASGLAANTGELFF

d_gene: NA
j_gene: TRBJ1-2
v_gene: TRBV5-4
abundance: NA
CDR3nt: TGTGCCAGCAGCGACTCTGGGGATGGCTACACCTTC
CDR3aa: CASSDSGDGYTF

d_gene: NA
j_gene: TRBJ2-4
v_gene: TRBV27
abundance: few
CDR3nt: TGTGCCAGCAGTTTAGGGGGGCGGGCCAAAAACATTCAGTACTTC
CDR3aa: CASSLGGRAKNIQYF

d_gene: NA
j_gene: TRBJ2-3
v_gene: TRBV7-2
abundance: few
CDR3nt: TGTGCCAGCAGCTTTACAGATACGCAGTATTTT
CDR3aa: CASSFTDTQYF

d_gene: NA
j_gene: TRBJ2-1
v_gene: TRBV6-5
abundance: NA
CDR3nt: TGTGCCAGCAGTTACTCGAACGCGGATGAGCAGTTCTTC
CDR3aa: CASSYSNADEQFF

d_gene: TRBD1
j_gene: TRBJ1-3
v_gene: TRBV6-6
abundance: few
CDR3nt: TGTGCCAGCAGTTATCCGACAGGGTTCCCTGGAAACACCATATATTTT
CDR3aa: CASSYPTGFPGNTIYF

d_gene: NA
j_gene: TRBJ1-4
v_gene: TRBV28
abundance: few
CDR3nt: TGTGCCAGCAGTTCGCGGGGAAATGGGAAAAAACTGTTTTTT
CDR3aa: CASSSRGNGKKLFF

d_gene: TRBD1
j_gene: TRBJ2-7
v_gene: TRBV28
abundance: NA
CDR3nt: TGTGCCAGCAGGTCCAGACAGGGGCCCTACGAGCAGTACTTC
CDR3aa: CASRSRQGPYEQYF

d_gene: NA
j_gene: TRBJ1-2
v_gene: TRBV30
abundance: NA
CDR3nt: TGTGCCTGGAACAGACAGGCAAGGGACACCTTC
CDR3aa: CAWNRQARDTF

d_gene: NA
j_gene: TRBJ2-5
v_gene: TRBV29-1
abundance: few
CDR3nt: TGCAGCGTTTCTCAAGGATTCGCCCAGTACTTC
CDR3aa: CSVSQGFAQYF

d_gene: TRBD1
j_gene: TRBJ1-2
v_gene: TRBV30
abundance: NA
CDR3nt: TGTGCCTGGAGTGTATCGGACAGGGTGTTCGATGGCTACACCTTC
CDR3aa: CAWSVSDRVFDGYTF

d_gene: NA
j_gene: TRBJ1-4
v_gene: TRBV28
abundance: few
CDR3nt: TGTGCCAGCAGTAAAACAGGGCTGGGATTGGAAAAACTGTTTTTT
CDR3aa: CASSKTGLGLEKLFF

d_gene: NA
j_gene: TRBJ1-4
v_gene: TRBV5-1
abundance: NA
CDR3nt: TGCGCCAGCAGCTTGGCAGGGGTGGAGGAAAAACTGTTTTTT
CDR3aa: CASSLAGVEEKLFF

d_gene: TRBD1
j_gene: TRBJ1-5
v_gene: TRBV29-1
abundance: NA
CDR3nt: TGCAGCGTTGAGGCGCAGGGGGCAGGTCAGCCCCAGCATTTT
CDR3aa: CSVEAQGAGQPQHF

d_gene: NA
j_gene: TRBJ2-2
v_gene: TRBV29-1
abundance: few
CDR3nt: TGCAGCGTTGATGTATCTGGGGCCGGGGAGCTGTTTTTT
CDR3aa: CSVDVSGAGELFF

d_gene: NA
j_gene: TRBJ2-7
v_gene: TRBV6-1
abundance: NA
CDR3nt: TGTGCCAGCAGTGAATGGGCCCGCTACGAGCAGTACTTC
CDR3aa: CASSEWARYEQYF

d_gene: NA
j_gene: TRBJ2-5
v_gene: TRBV5-1
abundance: NA
CDR3nt: TGCGCCAGCAGCTTTGGCGGCCAAGAGACCCAGTACTTC
CDR3aa: CASSFGGQETQYF

d_gene: NA
j_gene: TRBJ2-4
v_gene: TRBV21-1
abundance: NA
CDR3nt: TGTGCCAGCAGCAAAGAGGGAGACGACTTC
CDR3aa: CASSKEGDDF

d_gene: NA
j_gene: TRBJ2-7
v_gene: TRBV27
abundance: few
CDR3nt: TGTGCCAGCAGTTTACTAACAGGCACGACCTACGAGCAGTACTTC
CDR3aa: CASSLLTGTTYEQYF

d_gene: NA
j_gene: TRBJ2-7
v_gene: TRBV7-6
abundance: NA
CDR3nt: TGTGCCAGCAGCTTAGGCAGACAGGAAACCTACGAGCAGTACTTC
CDR3aa: CASSLGRQETYEQYF

d_gene: TRBD1
j_gene: TRBJ1-5
v_gene: TRBV30
abundance: NA
CDR3nt: TGTGCCTGGACCACAGGGGATCAGCCCCAGCATTTT
CDR3aa: CAWTTGDQPQHF

d_gene: TRBD1
j_gene: TRBJ2-7
v_gene: TRBV19
abundance: NA
CDR3nt: TGTGCCAGTAGTCCCGACAGGGCCCCATTTTACGAGCAGTACTTC
CDR3aa: CASSPDRAPFYEQYF

d_gene: NA
j_gene: TRBJ1-2
v_gene: TRBV6-5
abundance: few
CDR3nt: TGTGCCAGCAGTTACTCTAGGGAAGCTAACTATGGCTACACCTTC
CDR3aa: CASSYSREANYGYTF

d_gene: NA
j_gene: TRBJ1-5
v_gene: TRBV30
abundance: once
CDR3nt: TGTGCCTGGAGTGGCCTTGGACACACCGGACGAAACAATCAGCCCCAGCATTTT
CDR3aa: CAWSGLGHTGRNNQPQHF

d_gene: TRBD2
j_gene: TRBJ2-3
v_gene: TRBV13
abundance: few
CDR3nt: TGTGCCAGCAGCACGACTAGCGGGAGCTCCGGGACAGATACGCAGTATTTT
CDR3aa: CASSTTSGSSGTDTQYF

d_gene: NA
j_gene: TRBJ1-1
v_gene: TRBV6-5
abundance: NA
CDR3nt: TGTGCCAGCAGTTACACGCCGCGCTACAGCACTGAAGCTTTCTTT
CDR3aa: CASSYTPRYSTEAFF

d_gene: NA
j_gene: TRBJ2-3
v_gene: TRBV5-1
abundance: NA
CDR3nt: TGCGCCACCCGCGGGGCTGGCACAGATACGCAGTATTTT
CDR3aa: CATRGAGTDTQYF

d_gene: TRBD2
j_gene: TRBJ2-1
v_gene: TRBV7-9
abundance: NA
CDR3nt: TGTGCCAGCAGCCGCCCTACTACGACTAGCGGGAGTGGCTATGAGCAGTTCTTC
CDR3aa: CASSRPTTTSGSGYEQFF

d_gene: NA
j_gene: TRBJ2-3
v_gene: TRBV5-1
abundance: NA
CDR3nt: TGCGCCAGCAGCTTGGGGGAAACAGATACGCAGTATTTT
CDR3aa: CASSLGETDTQYF

d_gene: NA
j_gene: TRBJ2-7
v_gene: TRBV30
abundance: NA
CDR3nt: TGTGCCTGGAAAGACAGGAACGAGCAGTACTTC
CDR3aa: CAWKDRNEQYF

d_gene: TRBD1
j_gene: TRBJ1-4
v_gene: TRBV4-1
abundance: once
CDR3nt: TGCGCCAGCAGCCTTATCCGGGACAGTGAAAAACTGTTTTTT
CDR3aa: CASSLIRDSEKLFF

d_gene: TRBD2
j_gene: TRBJ2-5
v_gene: TRBV6-5
abundance: NA
CDR3nt: TGTGCCAGCAGTCAACTAGCGGGGGAAGAGACCCAGTACTTC
CDR3aa: CASSQLAGEETQYF

d_gene: TRBD2
j_gene: TRBJ2-3
v_gene: TRBV10-3
abundance: once
CDR3nt: TGTGCCATCAGTGGGACTAGCGGGGGCACAGATACGCAGTATTTT
CDR3aa: CAISGTSGGTDTQYF